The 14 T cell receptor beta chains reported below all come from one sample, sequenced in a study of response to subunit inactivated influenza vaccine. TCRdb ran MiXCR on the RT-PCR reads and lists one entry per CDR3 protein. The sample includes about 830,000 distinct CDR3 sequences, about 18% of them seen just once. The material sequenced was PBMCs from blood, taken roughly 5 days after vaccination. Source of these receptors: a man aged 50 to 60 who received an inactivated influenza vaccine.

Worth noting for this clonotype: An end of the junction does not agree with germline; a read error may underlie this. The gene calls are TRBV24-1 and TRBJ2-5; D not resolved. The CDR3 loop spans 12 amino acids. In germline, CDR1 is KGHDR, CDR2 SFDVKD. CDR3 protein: CATSDWGETQYF. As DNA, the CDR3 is TGTGCCACGAGTGACTGGGGAGAGACCCAGTACTTC.

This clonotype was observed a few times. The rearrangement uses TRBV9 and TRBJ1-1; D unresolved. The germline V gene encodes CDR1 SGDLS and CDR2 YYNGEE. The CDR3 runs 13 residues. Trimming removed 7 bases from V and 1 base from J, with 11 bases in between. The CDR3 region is CASGGRGNTEAFF. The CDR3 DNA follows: TGTGCCAGCGGAGGACGGGGGAACACTGAAGCTTTCTTT.

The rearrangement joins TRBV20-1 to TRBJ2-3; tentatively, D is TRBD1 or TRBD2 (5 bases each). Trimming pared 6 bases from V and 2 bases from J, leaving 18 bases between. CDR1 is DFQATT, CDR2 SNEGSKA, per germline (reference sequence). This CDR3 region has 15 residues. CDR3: CSAGELEFYTDTQYF. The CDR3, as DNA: TGCAGTGCAGGGGAGTTGGAGTTCTACACAGATACGCAGTATTTT.

For the CDR3, the DNA is TGCAGTGCTAGTCTTGACGGATCTGATGAAAAACTGTTTTTT. This codes for CSASLDGSDEKLFF. The rearrangement uses TRBV20-1 and TRBJ1-4; D not certain. Trimming shortened V by 3 bases and J by 6 bases, and 14 bases separated the two germline ends. This CDR3 has 14 amino acids. CDR1 is DFQATT and CDR2 is SNEGSKA in the germline V gene (reference sequence).

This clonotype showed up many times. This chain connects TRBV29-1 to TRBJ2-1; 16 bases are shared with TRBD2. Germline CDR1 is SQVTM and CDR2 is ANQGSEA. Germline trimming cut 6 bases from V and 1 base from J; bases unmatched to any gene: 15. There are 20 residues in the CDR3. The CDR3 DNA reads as TGCAGCGTCATCGGGCGGGGACTAGCGGGAGGGACACCGTCCTACAATGAGCAGTTCTTC. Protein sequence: CSVIGRGLAGGTPSYNEQFF.

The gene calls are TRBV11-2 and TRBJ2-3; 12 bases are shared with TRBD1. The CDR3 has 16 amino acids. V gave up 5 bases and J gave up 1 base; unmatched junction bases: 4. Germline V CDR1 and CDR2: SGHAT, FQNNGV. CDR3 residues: CASSRDRGLGTDTQYF. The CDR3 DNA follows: TGTGCCAGCAGCCGGGACAGGGGGCTTGGCACAGATACGCAGTATTTT.

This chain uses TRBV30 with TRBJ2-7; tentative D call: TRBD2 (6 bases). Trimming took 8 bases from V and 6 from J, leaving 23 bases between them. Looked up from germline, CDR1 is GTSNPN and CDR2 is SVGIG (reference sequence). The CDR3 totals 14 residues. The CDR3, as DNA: TGTGCCACGACGGGGGAGATGGACGGTCGCGAGCAGTACTTC. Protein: CATTGEMDGREQYF.

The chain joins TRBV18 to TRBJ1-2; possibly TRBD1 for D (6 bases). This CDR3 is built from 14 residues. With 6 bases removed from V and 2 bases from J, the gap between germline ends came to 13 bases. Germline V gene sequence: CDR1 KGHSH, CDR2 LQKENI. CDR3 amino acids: CASSPGTSNYGYTF. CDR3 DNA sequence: TGTGCCAGCTCCCCCGGGACATCGAACTATGGCTACACCTTC. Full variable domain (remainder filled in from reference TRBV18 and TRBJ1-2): NAGVMQNPRHLVRRRGQEARLRCSPMKGHSHVYWYRQLPEEGLKFMVYLQKENIIDESGMPKERFSAEFPKEGPSILRIQQVVRGDSAAYFCASSPGTSNYGYTFGSGTRLTVV.

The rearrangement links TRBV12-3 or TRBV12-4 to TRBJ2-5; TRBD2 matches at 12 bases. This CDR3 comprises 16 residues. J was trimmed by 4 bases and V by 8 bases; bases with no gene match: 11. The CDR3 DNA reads TGTGCCAGCCTGTTTACGACTAGCGGGAGAGGAGAGACCCAGTACTTC. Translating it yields CASLFTTSGRGETQYF.

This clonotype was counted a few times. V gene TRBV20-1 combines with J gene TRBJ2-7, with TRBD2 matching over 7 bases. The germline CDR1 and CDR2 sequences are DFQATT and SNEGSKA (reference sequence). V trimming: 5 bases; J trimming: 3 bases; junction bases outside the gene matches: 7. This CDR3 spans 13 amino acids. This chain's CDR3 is CSAWGGNGYEQYF. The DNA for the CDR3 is TGCAGTGCTTGGGGAGGGAACGGCTACGAGCAGTACTTC.

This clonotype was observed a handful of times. The CDR3, as DNA: TGTGCCAGCAGCCCCTCGTTGTCTAGCATTTATGAGCAGTTCTTC. This translates into CASSPSLSSIYEQFF. The rearrangement links TRBV7-6 to TRBJ2-1; a weak D match, TRBD2 (5 bases). Germline CDR1 and CDR2: SGHVS and FNYEAQ. V was cut by 5 bases and J by 8 bases, with 19 bases left in between. This CDR3 region has 15 residues.

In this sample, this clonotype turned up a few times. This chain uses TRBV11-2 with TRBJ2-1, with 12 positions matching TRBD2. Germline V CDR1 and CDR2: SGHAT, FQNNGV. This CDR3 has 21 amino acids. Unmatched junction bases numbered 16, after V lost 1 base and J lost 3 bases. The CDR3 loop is CASSLGTGTSGLGDYYNEQFF. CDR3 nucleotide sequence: TGTGCCAGCAGCTTAGGGACCGGGACTAGCGGGTTGGGGGACTACTACAATGAGCAGTTCTTC.

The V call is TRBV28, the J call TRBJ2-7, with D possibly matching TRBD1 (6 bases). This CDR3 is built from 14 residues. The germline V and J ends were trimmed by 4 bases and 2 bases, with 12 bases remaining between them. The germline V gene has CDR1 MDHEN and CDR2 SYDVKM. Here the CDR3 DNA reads TGTGCCAGCAGTTGGGGGCTCGGGGCCTACGAGCAGTACTTC. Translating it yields CASSWGLGAYEQYF. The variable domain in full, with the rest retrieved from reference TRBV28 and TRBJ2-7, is DVKVTQSSRYLVKRTGEKVFLECVQDMDHENMFWYRQDPGLGLRLIYFSYDVKMKEKGDIPEGYSVSREKKERFSLILESASTNQTSMYLCASSWGLGAYEQYFGPGTRLTVT.

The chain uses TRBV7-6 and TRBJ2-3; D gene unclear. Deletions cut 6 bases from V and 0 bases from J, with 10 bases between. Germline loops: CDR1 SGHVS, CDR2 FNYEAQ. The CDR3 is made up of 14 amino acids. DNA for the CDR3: TGTGCCAGCAGTCAGTATTCTAGCACAGATACGCAGTATTTT. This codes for CASSQYSSTDTQYF.